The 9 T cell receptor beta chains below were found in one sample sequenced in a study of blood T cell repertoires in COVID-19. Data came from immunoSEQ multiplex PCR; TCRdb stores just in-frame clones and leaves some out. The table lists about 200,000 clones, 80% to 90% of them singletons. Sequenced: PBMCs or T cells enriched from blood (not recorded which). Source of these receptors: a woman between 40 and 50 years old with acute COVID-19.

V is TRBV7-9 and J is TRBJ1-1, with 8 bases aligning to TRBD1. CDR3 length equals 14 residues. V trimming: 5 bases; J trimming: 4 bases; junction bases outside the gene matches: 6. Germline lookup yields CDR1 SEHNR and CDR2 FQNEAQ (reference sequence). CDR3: CASSQYRGGTEAFF. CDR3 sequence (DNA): TGTGCCAGCAGCCAGTACAGGGGGGGCACTGAAGCTTTCTTT. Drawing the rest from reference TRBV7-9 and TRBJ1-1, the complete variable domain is DTGVSQNPRHKITKRGQNVTFRCDPISEHNRLYWYRQTLGQGPEFLTYFQNEAQLEKSRLLSDRFSAERPKGSFSTLEIQRTEQGDSAMYLCASSQYRGGTEAFFGQGTRLTVV.

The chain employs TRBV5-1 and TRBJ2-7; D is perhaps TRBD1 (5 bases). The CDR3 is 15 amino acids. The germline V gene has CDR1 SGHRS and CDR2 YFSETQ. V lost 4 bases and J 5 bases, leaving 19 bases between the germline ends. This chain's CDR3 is CASSLDSWFTDEQYF. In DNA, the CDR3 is TGCGCCAGCAGCCTAGACAGTTGGTTCACCGACGAGCAGTACTTC.

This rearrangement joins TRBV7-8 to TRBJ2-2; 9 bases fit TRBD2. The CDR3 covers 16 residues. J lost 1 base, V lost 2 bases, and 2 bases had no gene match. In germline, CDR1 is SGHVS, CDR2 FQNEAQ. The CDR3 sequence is CASSLMTSGNTGELFF. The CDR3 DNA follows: TGTGCCAGCAGCTTAATGACTAGCGGGAACACCGGGGAGCTGTTTTTT.

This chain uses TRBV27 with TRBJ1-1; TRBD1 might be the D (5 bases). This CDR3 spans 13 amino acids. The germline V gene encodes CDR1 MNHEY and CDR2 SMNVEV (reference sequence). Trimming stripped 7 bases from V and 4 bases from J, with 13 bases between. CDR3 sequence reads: CASKVRGGTEAFF. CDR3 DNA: TGTGCCAGCAAAGTCCGGGGGGGCACTGAAGCTTTCTTT.

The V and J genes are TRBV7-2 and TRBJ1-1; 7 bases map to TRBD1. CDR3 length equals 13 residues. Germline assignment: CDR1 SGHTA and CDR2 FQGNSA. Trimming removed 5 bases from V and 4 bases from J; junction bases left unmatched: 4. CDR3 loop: CASSRGTATEAFF. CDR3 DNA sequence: TGTGCCAGCAGCCGCGGGACAGCCACTGAAGCTTTCTTT.

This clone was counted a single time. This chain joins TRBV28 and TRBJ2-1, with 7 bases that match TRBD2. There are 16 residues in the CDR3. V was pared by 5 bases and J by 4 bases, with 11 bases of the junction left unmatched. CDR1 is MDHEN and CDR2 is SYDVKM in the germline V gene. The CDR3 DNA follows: TGTGCCAGCAGTAATCCGGTGGCGGGAGATTACAATGAGCAGTTCTTC. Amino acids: CASSNPVAGDYNEQFF.

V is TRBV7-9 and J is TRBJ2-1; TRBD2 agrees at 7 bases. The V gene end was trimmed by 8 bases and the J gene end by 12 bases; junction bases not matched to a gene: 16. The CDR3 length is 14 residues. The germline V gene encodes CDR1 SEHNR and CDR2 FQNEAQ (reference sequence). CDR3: CASGASGLPQGQFF. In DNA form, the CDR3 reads TGTGCCAGCGGGGCTAGCGGTCTTCCTCAGGGGCAGTTCTTC.

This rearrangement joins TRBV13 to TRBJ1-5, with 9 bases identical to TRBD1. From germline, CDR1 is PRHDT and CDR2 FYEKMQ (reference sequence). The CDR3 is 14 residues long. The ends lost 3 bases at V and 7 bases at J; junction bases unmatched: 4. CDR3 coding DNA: TGTGCCAGCAGCTTCGGACAGGGGAGGCAGCCCCAGCATTTT. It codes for CASSFGQGRQPQHF.

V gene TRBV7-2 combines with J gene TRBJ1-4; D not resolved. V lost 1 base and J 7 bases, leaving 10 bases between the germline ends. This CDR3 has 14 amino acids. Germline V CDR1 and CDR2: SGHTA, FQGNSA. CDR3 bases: TGTGCCAGCAGCTTAGGGAGTATCGGTGAAAAACTGTTTTTT. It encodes CASSLGSIGEKLFF.